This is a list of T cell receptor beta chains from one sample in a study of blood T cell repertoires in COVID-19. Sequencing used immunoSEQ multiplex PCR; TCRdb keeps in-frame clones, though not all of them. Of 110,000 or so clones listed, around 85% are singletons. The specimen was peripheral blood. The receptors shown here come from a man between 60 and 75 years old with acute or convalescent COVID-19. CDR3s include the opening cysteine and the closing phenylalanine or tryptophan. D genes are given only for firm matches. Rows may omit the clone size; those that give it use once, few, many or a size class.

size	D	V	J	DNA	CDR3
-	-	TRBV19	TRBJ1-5	TGTGCCAGTAGTTCTGAGCTGTTTAGCAATCAGCCCCAGCATTTT	CASSSELFSNQPQHF
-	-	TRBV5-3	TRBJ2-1	TGTGCCAGAAGCGATTACGCGGGACTCCCATACAATGAGCAGTTCTTC	CARSDYAGLPYNEQFF
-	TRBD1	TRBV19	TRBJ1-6	TGTGCCAGTAGTGGACAGGGTAATTCACCCCTCCACTTT	CASSGQGNSPLHF
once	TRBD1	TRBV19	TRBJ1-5	TGTGCCAGTAGTACGGACAGGGGTGGACAGCCCCAGCATTTT	CASSTDRGGQPQHF
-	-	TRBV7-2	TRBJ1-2	TGTGCCAGCAGCTTCCTACTGACACTTTTCAGGGACTATGGCTACACCTTC	CASSFLLTLFRDYGYTF
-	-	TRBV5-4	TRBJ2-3	TGTGCCAGCAGCTTGGGTGGGAGGACAGATACGCAGTATTTT	CASSLGGRTDTQYF
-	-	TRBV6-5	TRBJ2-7	TGTGCCAGCAGTTACTTTGCGGGCTACGAGCAGTACTTC	CASSYFAGYEQYF
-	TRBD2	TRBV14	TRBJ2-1	TGTGCCAGCAGCCAAAAGGACAGGGGAACTAGCGGGAGGGTCTTCTACAATGAGCAGTTCTTC	CASSQKDRGTSGRVFYNEQFF
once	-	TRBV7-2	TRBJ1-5	TGTGCCAGCAGCCTAGAAGACAGTAGCAATCAGCCCCAGCATTTT	CASSLEDSSNQPQHF
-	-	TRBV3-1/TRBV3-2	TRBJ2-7	TGTGCCAGCAGCCAAGGGGTGGGGGGTAGCGGAAACGAGCAGTACTTC	CASSQGVGGSGNEQYF
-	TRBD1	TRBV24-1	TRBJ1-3	TGTGCCACCAGTGATTGGGACAGGAGTGGAAACACCATATATTTT	CATSDWDRSGNTIYF
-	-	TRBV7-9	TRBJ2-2	TGTGCCAGCAGCTTACGCAGGGGTGGTACCGGGGAGCTGTTTTTT	CASSLRRGGTGELFF
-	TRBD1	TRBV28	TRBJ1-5	TGTGCCAGCAGTTTTGGGGGACAGGGGTCGGGCAATCAGCCCCAGCATTTT	CASSFGGQGSGNQPQHF
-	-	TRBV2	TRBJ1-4	TGTGCCAGCAGTTCAGACAGGATTAATGAAAAACTGTTTTTT	CASSSDRINEKLFF
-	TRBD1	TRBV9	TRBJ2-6	TGTGCCAGCAGCGCCACGGGACAGGGGGCGCTTGGGGCCAACGTCCTGACTTTC	CASSATGQGALGANVLTF
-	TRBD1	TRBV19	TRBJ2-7	TGTGCCAGTAGCACAACCCCGGGACAGTCCTACGAGCAGTACTTC	CASSTTPGQSYEQYF
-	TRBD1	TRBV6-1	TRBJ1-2	TGTGCCAGCAGTCCGGACAGGGTATCATTCTATGGCTACACCTTC	CASSPDRVSFYGYTF
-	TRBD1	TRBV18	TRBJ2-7	TGTGCCAGCTCAGCTCCGGGACAGGGGGGATACGAGCAGTACTTC	CASSAPGQGGYEQYF
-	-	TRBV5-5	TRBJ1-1	TGTGCCAGCAGCTTGCAGGGGCAGGGGTACACTGAAGCTTTCTTT	CASSLQGQGYTEAFF
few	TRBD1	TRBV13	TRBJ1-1	TGTGCCAGCAGCTCCGGGACAGGGATCGAGACTGAAGCTTTCTTT	CASSSGTGIETEAFF
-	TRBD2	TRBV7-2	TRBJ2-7	TGTGCCAGCAGCTATCAGGCGGGAGAGTACGAGCAGTACTTC	CASSYQAGEYEQYF
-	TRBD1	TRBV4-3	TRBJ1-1	TGCGCCAGCAGCCAAGAACCCAGGGGGCGAGCTTTCTTT	CASSQEPRGRAFF
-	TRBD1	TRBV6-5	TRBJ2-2	TGTGCCAGCAGGGACAGGGGTACCGGGGAGCTGTTTTTT	CASRDRGTGELFF
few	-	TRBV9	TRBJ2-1	TGTGCCAGCAGCCCCCCTAGCGATGAGCAGTTCTTC	CASSPPSDEQFF
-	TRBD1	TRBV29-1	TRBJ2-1	TGCAGCGCCCGCTCAACAGGGGCCAATGAGCAGTTCTTC	CSARSTGANEQFF
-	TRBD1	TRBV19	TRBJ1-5	TGTGCCAGTAGTATACCCCCAGGGGGAAATCAGCCCCAGCATTTT	CASSIPPGGNQPQHF
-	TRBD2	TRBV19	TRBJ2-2	TGTGCCAGTAGTATTCGAGGACTAGCGGGAGACACCGGGGAGCTGTTTTTT	CASSIRGLAGDTGELFF
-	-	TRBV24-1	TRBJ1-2	TGTGCCACCAGTGATGGAAATAGGAGACCCTATGGCTACACCTTC	CATSDGNRRPYGYTF
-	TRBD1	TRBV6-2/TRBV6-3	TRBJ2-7	TGTGCCAGCAGTTACTCGGCTGAGGACAGGGGGTACGAGCAGTACTTC	CASSYSAEDRGYEQYF